A single T cell receptor (beta chain) is shown here with its context. The data derive from a study of control samples from healthy donors and cancer patients. TCRdb's table, derived via immunoSEQ multiplex PCR, lists solely in-frame clones and lacks some. The sample lists about 150,000 clones; more than 85% were seen once. Germline values: CDR1 LNHNV, CDR2 YYDKDF (reference sequence). The CDR3 has 13 residues. V was trimmed by 7 bases and J by 0 bases, leaving 9 bases between them. The V and J genes are TRBV15 and TRBJ1-1; D possibly corresponds to TRBD1 (6 bases). The receptor was isolated from a man aged 50-60 years in good health. Material for sequencing was blood. The DNA for the CDR3 is TGTGCCACCACCGGACAGCTGAACACTGAAGCTTTCTTT. This translates into CATTGQLNTEAFF. The entire variable domain, with the rest obtained from reference TRBV15 and TRBJ1-1, is as follows: DAMVIQNPRYQVTQFGKPVTLSCSQTLNHNVMYWYQQKSSQAPKLLFHYYDKDFNNEADTPDNFQSRRPNTSFCFLDIRSPGLGDTAMYLCATTGQLNTEAFFGQGTRLTVV.